These T cell receptor beta chains were read from a single sample in a study of cytomegalovirus exposure and HLA in healthy donors. Assay used: immunoSEQ multiplex PCR; TCRdb lists only in-frame clones, some missing. Among over 110,000 clones, approximately 80% were seen once, and the ten largest hold roughly 10%. Input material: PBMCs. These receptors were taken from a woman aged 55-69 years in good health and CMV-seropositive. Each CDR3 is given with its conserved first and last residue. Fields, in order: J gene, V gene, CDR3 protein.

TRBJ2-5 TRBV28 CASSSDREARGTQYF
TRBJ1-2 TRBV4-2 CASSQVLYYGYTF
TRBJ2-3 TRBV30 CAWRRGQAFTDTQYF
TRBJ1-2 TRBV6-5 CASSPDRVDGYTF
TRBJ1-4 TRBV29-1 CSGSTTGANEKLFF
TRBJ2-1 TRBV29-1 CSVETLRTSGSNEQFF
TRBJ1-2 TRBV21-1 CASSSGQGAGYTF
TRBJ2-3 TRBV28 CASSTAGQGRDTQYF
TRBJ2-1 TRBV2 CASRGTSGSAYNEQFF
TRBJ2-7 TRBV11-3 CASSLDRDGEQYF
TRBJ2-3 TRBV5-1 CASSSSRDTQYF
TRBJ1-4 TRBV28 CASSPGTGGDEKLFF
TRBJ2-7 TRBV27 CASSPNRQETRYF
TRBJ2-3 TRBV9 CASSVTRAGADTQYF
TRBJ2-1 TRBV27 CASSLRGGGEQFF
TRBJ1-1 TRBV5-4 CASSLAPALNTEAFF
TRBJ2-1 TRBV7-2 CASSSYSLAGSSEQFF
TRBJ2-3 TRBV7-2 CASSLTGGSTDTQYF
TRBJ1-1 TRBV6-5 CASSYSSIVRTEAFF
TRBJ2-3 TRBV7-2 CASSSLAGSTDTQYF
TRBJ2-1 TRBV6-1 CASSESRDRDNEQFF
TRBJ1-1 TRBV5-6 CASSWDRVSTEAFF
TRBJ2-1 TRBV4-1 CASSQAPSGRAAYNEQFF
TRBJ1-5 TRBV7-2 CASRLVGRATYSNQPQHF
TRBJ2-5 TRBV2 CASSDRGRETQYF
TRBJ1-1 TRBV7-2 CASSSGVLKGTEAFF
TRBJ2-3 TRBV11-3 CASSSRTSGMADTQYF
TRBJ1-1 TRBV7-9 CASNRQQENTEAFF
TRBJ2-7 TRBV6-1 CASSGTSGRALSYEQYF
TRBJ2-7 TRBV27 CASSPGTFYEQYF
TRBJ2-5 TRBV23-1 CASSHHGTSGIQETQYF
TRBJ2-3 TRBV28 CASSYRGRGDTQYF
TRBJ1-5 TRBV6-1 CASSVRKGTTGGALWPQHF
TRBJ1-1 TRBV27 CASRLSAGGNTEAFF
TRBJ2-7 TRBV10-1 CASIVSGRLHSYEQYF
TRBJ2-7 TRBV5-1 CASSPPGGRNSYEQYF
TRBJ2-1 TRBV4-1 CASSQDRNNEQFF
TRBJ2-6 TRBV30 CAWGTGLGANVLTF
TRBJ2-3 TRBV4-3 CASSQDSGRVDTQYF
TRBJ2-1 TRBV19 CASSTQGGLAANEQFF
TRBJ1-2 TRBV5-5 CASSLGQGGYTF
TRBJ2-5 TRBV30 CACILDSVQETQYF